This T cell receptor beta chain comes out of a study of shared clonotypes between healthy human individuals. The assay was immunoSEQ multiplex PCR, and TCRdb's table has in-frame clones only and misses some. The table includes 2 million to 2.5 million clones, approximately 96% detected once. CDR1 is SNHLY, CDR2 FYNNEI, per germline. The CDR3 is 15 amino acids. V was shortened by 7 bases and J by 0 bases, with 13 bases between the two germline ends. The specimen was naive CD4+ T cells sorted from blood. This sample's subset: CD45RA+ positively selected. The sequence was collected from a man aged 18 to 35 in good health. J is TRBJ1-3 and V is TRBV2; tentative D call: TRBD1 (5 bases). The CDR3 DNA reads as TGTGCCAGCATTCCCCAGGGCAGCTCTGGAAACACCATATATTTT. It specifies CASIPQGSSGNTIYF.